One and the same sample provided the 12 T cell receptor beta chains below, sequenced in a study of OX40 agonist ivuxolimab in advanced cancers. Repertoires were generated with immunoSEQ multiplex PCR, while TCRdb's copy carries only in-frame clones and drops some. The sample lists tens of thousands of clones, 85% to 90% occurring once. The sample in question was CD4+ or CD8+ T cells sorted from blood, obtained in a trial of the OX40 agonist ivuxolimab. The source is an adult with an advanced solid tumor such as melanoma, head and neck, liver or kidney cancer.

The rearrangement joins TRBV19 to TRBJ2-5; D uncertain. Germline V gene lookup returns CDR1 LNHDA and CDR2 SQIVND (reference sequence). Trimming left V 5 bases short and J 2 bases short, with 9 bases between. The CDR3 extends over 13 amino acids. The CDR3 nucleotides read TGTGCCAGTAGTCGGATAGGTCAAGAGACCCAGTACTTC. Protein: CASSRIGQETQYF.

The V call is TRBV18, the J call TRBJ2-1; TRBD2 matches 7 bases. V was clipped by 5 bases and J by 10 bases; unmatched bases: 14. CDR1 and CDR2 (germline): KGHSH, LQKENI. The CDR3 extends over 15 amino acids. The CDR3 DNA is TGTGCCAGCTCAGCGACTAGCCCGGGGTTAGGGGAGCAGTTCTTC. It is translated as CASSATSPGLGEQFF. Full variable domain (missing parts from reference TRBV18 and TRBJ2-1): NAGVMQNPRHLVRRRGQEARLRCSPMKGHSHVYWYRQLPEEGLKFMVYLQKENIIDESGMPKERFSAEFPKEGPSILRIQQVVRGDSAAYFCASSATSPGLGEQFFGPGTRLTVL.

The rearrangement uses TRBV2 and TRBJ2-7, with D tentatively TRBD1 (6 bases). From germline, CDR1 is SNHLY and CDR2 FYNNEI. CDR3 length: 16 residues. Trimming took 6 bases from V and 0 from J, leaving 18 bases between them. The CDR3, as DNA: TGTGCCAGCAGCGCCTGGGGTCGAGGGGGCTCCTACGAGCAGTACTTC. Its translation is CASSAWGRGGSYEQYF. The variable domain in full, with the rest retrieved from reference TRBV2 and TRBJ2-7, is EPEVTQTPSHQVTQMGQEVILRCVPISNHLYFYWYRQILGQKVEFLVSFYNNEISEKSEIFDDQFSVERPDGSNFTLKIRSTKLEDSAMYFCASSAWGRGGSYEQYFGPGTRLTVT.

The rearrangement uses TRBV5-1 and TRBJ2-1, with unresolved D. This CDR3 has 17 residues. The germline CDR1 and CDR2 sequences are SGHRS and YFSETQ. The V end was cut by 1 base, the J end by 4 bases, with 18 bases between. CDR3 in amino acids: CASSLSPSSVRYNEQFF. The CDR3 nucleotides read TGCGCCAGCAGCTTGAGTCCCAGTTCAGTTCGATACAATGAGCAGTTCTTC.

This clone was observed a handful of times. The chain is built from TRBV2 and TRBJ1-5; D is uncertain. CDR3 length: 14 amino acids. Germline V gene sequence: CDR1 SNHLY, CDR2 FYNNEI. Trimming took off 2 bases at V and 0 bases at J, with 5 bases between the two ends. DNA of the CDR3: TGTGCCAGCAGTGAAACGGATAGCAATCAGCCCCAGCATTTT. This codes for CASSETDSNQPQHF.

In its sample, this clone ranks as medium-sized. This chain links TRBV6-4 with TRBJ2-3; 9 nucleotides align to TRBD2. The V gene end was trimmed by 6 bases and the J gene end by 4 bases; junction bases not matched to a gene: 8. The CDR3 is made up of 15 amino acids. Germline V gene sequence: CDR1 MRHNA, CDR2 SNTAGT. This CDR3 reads CASSPSAGGADTQYF. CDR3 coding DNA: TGTGCCAGCAGCCCGTCAGCGGGAGGTGCAGATACGCAGTATTTT.

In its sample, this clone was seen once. CDR3 in amino acids: CASSVDENYGYTF. The CDR3 DNA reads as TGTGCCAGCAGTGTAGACGAAAACTATGGCTACACCTTC. V is TRBV6-1 and J is TRBJ1-2; D remains ambiguous. V was shortened by 4 bases and J by 2 bases, with 8 bases between the two germline ends. Germline V gene data show CDR1 as MNHNS and CDR2 as SASEGT. The CDR3 is made up of 13 amino acids.

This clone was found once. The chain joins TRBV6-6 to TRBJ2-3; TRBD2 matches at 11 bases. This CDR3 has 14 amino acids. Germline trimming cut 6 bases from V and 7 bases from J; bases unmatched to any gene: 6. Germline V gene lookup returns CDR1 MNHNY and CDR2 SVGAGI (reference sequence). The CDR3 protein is CASSGSGGANTQYF. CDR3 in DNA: TGTGCCAGCAGCGGTAGCGGGGGGGCAAATACGCAGTATTTT.

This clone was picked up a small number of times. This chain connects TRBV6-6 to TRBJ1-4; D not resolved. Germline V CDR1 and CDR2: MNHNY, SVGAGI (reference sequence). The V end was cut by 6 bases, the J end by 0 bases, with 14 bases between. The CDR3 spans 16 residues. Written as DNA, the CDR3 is TGTGCCAGCAGATTAGACGGCGGTGCAACTAATGAAAAACTGTTTTTT. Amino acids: CASRLDGGATNEKLFF.

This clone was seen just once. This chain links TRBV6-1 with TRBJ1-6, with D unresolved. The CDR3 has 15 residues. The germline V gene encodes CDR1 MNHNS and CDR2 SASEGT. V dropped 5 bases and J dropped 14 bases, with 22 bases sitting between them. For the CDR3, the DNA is TGTGCCAGCAGTTCTTTAATCGGCACGGGAATGTCCCTCCACTTT. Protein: CASSSLIGTGMSLHF.

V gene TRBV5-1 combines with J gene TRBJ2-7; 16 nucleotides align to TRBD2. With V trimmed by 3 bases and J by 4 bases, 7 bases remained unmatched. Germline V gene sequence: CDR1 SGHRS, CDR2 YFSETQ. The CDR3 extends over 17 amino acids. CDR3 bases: TGCGCCAGCAGCTGGGGACTAGCGGGAGGGCCGGCGTACGAGCAGTACTTC. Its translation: CASSWGLAGGPAYEQYF.

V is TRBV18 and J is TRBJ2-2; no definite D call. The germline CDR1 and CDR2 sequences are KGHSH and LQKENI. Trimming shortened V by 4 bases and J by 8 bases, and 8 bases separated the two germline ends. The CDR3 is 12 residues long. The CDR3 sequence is CASSRLQGELFF. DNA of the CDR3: TGTGCCAGCTCACGTTTACAGGGGGAGCTGTTTTTT.